The 13 T cell receptor beta chains below were found in one sample sequenced in a study of blood T cell repertoires in COVID-19. Profiling relied on immunoSEQ multiplex PCR, and the TCRdb table lists in-frame clones only, not all of them. Altogether hundreds of thousands of clones are present, 75% to 90% being singletons, with the ten largest covering about 9.1%. The specimen was peripheral blood. The origin of the receptors is a human donor in a cohort sampled during active COVID-19.

The J gene is TRBJ2-5, the V gene TRBV6-4; TRBD1 might be the D (6 bases). Trimming cost V 6 bases and J 4 bases, with 18 bases left between them. Germline CDR1 is MRHNA and CDR2 is SNTAGT. The CDR3 extends over 15 amino acids. In DNA, the CDR3 is TGTGCCAGCAGAAGAACAGGGTTTTCGGGAGAGACCCAGTACTTC. It specifies CASRRTGFSGETQYF.

The V call is TRBV3-1 (or the pseudogene TRBV3-2), the J call TRBJ2-5; 9 bases match TRBD1. V was pared by 5 bases and J by 4 bases, with 8 bases of the junction left unmatched. Germline CDR1 and CDR2: LGHDT and YNNKEL (reference sequence). CDR3 length equals 15 residues. The CDR3 loop is CASSDRDRVVETQYF. The CDR3 bases are TGTGCCAGCAGCGACCGGGACAGGGTGGTAGAGACCCAGTACTTC.

The chain recombines TRBV27 with TRBJ2-2; 12 bases line up with TRBD2. Germline lookup yields CDR1 MNHEY and CDR2 SMNVEV (reference sequence). V dropped 8 bases and J dropped 5; count of bases not matched to a gene: 6. CDR3 length: 15 residues. The CDR3 region has the DNA TGTGCCAGCTCCCTAGCGGGGGGGCGGACCGGGGAGCTGTTTTTT. This codes for CASSLAGGRTGELFF.

This chain connects TRBV19 to TRBJ2-1; no reliable D call. CDR3 length equals 17 residues. V was trimmed by 4 bases and J by 0 bases, leaving 16 bases between them. Germline CDR1 is LNHDA and CDR2 is SQIVND (reference sequence). The CDR3 here is CASSSVPRANSYNEQFF. The CDR3 nucleotides read TGTGCCAGTAGTAGTGTTCCCCGCGCGAACTCCTACAATGAGCAGTTCTTC.

The rearrangement joins TRBV5-1 to TRBJ2-7; possibly TRBD2 for D (6 bases). The V end lost 0 bases, the J end lost 2 bases, and 18 bases lay between the germline ends. The CDR3 length is 17 residues. Per germline, CDR1 SGHRS and CDR2 YFSETQ. The CDR3: CASSLVGWAGSPYEQYF. CDR3 nucleotide sequence: TGCGCCAGCAGCTTGGTGGGCTGGGCGGGGAGTCCCTACGAGCAGTACTTC.

V and J are TRBV5-4 and TRBJ2-5; 7 bases match TRBD2. V lost 4 bases, J lost 2 bases, and 5 bases stayed unmatched. Germline V gene sequence: CDR1 SGHNT, CDR2 YYREEE (reference sequence). The length of the CDR3 is 14 residues. The CDR3 DNA is TGTGCCAGCAGCCGGACTAGTGCGCAAGAGACCCAGTACTTC. It specifies CASSRTSAQETQYF.

The genes are TRBV6-5 and TRBJ1-3; D might be TRBD1 (5 bases). V was shortened by 2 bases and J by 6 bases, with 11 bases between the two germline ends. This CDR3 contains 14 residues. Germline V gene data show CDR1 as MNHEY and CDR2 as SVGAGI. The CDR3 region has the DNA TGTGCCAGCAGTTACAGGCAGGGATTAAACACCATATATTTT. It yields the protein CASSYRQGLNTIYF.

J is TRBJ2-7 and V is TRBV5-1; D might be TRBD2 (6 bases). Trimming took 1 base from V and 4 from J, leaving 12 bases between them. The CDR3 is made up of 14 amino acids. From germline, CDR1 is SGHRS and CDR2 YFSETQ. The CDR3 nucleotides read TGCGCCAGCAGCTTGAGGGGAGGAACATACGAGCAGTACTTC. Its protein product is CASSLRGGTYEQYF.

This clone has just one count. This chain uses TRBV6-2 or TRBV6-3 with TRBJ2-7; 8 bases map to TRBD1. CDR1 is MNHEY and CDR2 is SVGEGT in the germline V gene. This CDR3 is built from 15 residues. J was trimmed by 1 base and V by 5 bases; bases with no gene match: 7. CDR3 protein: CASSPTGDSSYEQYF. For the CDR3, the DNA is TGTGCCAGCAGTCCGACAGGGGATAGTTCCTACGAGCAGTACTTC.

V gene TRBV4-2 combines with J gene TRBJ2-7; D is perhaps TRBD2 (5 bases). Trimming stripped 1 base from V and 4 bases from J, with 11 bases between. CDR1 LGHNA and CDR2 YNFKEQ come from the germline V gene. This CDR3 has 14 amino acids. This chain's CDR3 is CASSQVVGDYEQYF. The CDR3 nucleotides read TGTGCCAGCAGCCAAGTCGTCGGGGATTACGAGCAGTACTTC.

The rearrangement joins TRBV15 to TRBJ2-7, with 10 bases that match TRBD1. This CDR3 spans 16 amino acids. V trimming: 5 bases; J trimming: 2 bases; junction bases outside the gene matches: 9. CDR1 is LNHNV, CDR2 YYDKDF, per germline (reference sequence). This CDR3 is CATSETTGGKAYEQYF. For the CDR3, the DNA is TGTGCCACCAGCGAAACGACAGGGGGCAAGGCCTACGAGCAGTACTTC.

This rearrangement joins TRBV2 to TRBJ1-5; no clear D gene. Germline V CDR1 and CDR2: SNHLY, FYNNEI. Trimming stripped 4 bases from V and 2 bases from J, with 9 bases between. CDR3 size: 14 residues. The CDR3 region has the DNA TGTGCCAGCAGTGTAGGAGGTGGCAATCAGCCCCAGCATTTT. The encoded protein is CASSVGGGNQPQHF. The full variable domain, rest sourced from reference TRBV2 and TRBJ1-5, is EPEVTQTPSHQVTQMGQEVILRCVPISNHLYFYWYRQILGQKVEFLVSFYNNEISEKSEIFDDQFSVERPDGSNFTLKIRSTKLEDSAMYFCASSVGGGNQPQHFGDGTRLSIL.

The V gene is TRBV18, the J gene TRBJ1-1; 7 bases align to TRBD1. This CDR3 is 14 amino acids long. Per the germline V gene, CDR1 is KGHSH and CDR2 is LQKENI. J lost 4 bases, V lost 4 bases, and 6 bases had no gene match. The CDR3 region is CASSQQGQGTEAFF. In DNA form, the CDR3 reads TGTGCCAGCTCACAACAGGGGCAGGGCACTGAAGCTTTCTTT.